Listed here is a single T cell receptor (beta chain). Its antigen is unknown. This sample is drawn from a study of early T cells in non-severe SARS-CoV-2 infection. Study-wide context: Sequenced bulk RNA came from whole blood that was unsorted, and chains were unpaired. Study-level findings and limits: VDJdb-based annotation leaned toward anti-spike CD8 responses and missed private and CD4 specificities.

Per the germline V gene, CDR1 is LGHNA and CDR2 is YSLEER. The CDR3 is made up of 16 amino acids. V was pared by 0 bases and J by 4 bases, with 5 bases of the junction left unmatched. Tagging with unique molecular identifiers was applied to individual cDNA molecules. Each CDR3 protein gets one entry after TCRdb re-called the 5' RACE reads with MiXCR. The data contain tens of thousands of distinct CDR3 sequences, about 11% of them singletons. This clonotype was obtained from an adult who was a healthcare worker with PCR-confirmed SARS-CoV-2 infection or an uninfected control (not recorded which). The sequenced material came from whole blood. The chain couples TRBV4-3 to TRBJ1-4; 7 bases match TRBD1. The DNA for the CDR3 is TGCGCCAGCAGCCAAGATAGGGGGCTGCTTAATGAAAAACTGTTTTTT. It is translated as CASSQDRGLLNEKLFF.